This TCR beta chain was documented in a study of TIL therapy for anti-PD-1-resistant metastatic lung cancer. Points from the study as a whole: This highly selected cohort may not generalize to typical lung cancer patients. After infusion, TIL clonotypes partly replaced peripheral T cells and declined over months.

Sequencing used immunoSEQ v3. Some clones are missing from TCRdb's copy, which holds only in-frame ones; the method was immunoSEQ multiplex PCR. The data hold 54,000 or so clones, with roughly 87% observed a single time. The time point is: pre-treatment sample, taken before nivolumab and TIL therapy. This clone was observed a handful of times. Its antigen remains unknown. The length of the CDR3 is 16 residues. The ends lost 5 bases at V and 10 bases at J; junction bases unmatched: 15. Germline CDR1 and CDR2: MNHEY and SVGEGT. The receptor was derived from a person aged 30 to 80 with non-small cell lung cancer. This chain joins TRBV6-2 or TRBV6-3 and TRBJ1-5; TRBD1 aligns across 9 bases. The specimen comprised blood, sampled at baseline. The CDR3 sequence is CASSKHPGQGRRPQHF. The CDR3 bases are TGTGCCAGCAGTAAACATCCAGGACAGGGGAGGCGACCCCAGCATTTT.